The sequence of this T cell receptor (beta chain) was determined in a study of cytomegalovirus exposure and HLA in healthy donors. The PCR ran on 60 Vbeta and 13 Jbeta primers. Here immunoSEQ multiplex PCR was the method, and the copy in TCRdb shows in-frame clones only, minus some. The sample yields 76,000 or so clones, around four fifths seen once. Worth noting for this clone: What it binds is not known.

Overall study findings and caveats: Per a prior analysis, the majority of TCR beta V segments were productive roughly 87% or roughly 30% of the time.

V gave up 6 bases and J gave up 6 bases; unmatched junction bases: 10. Germline values: CDR1 KGHSH, CDR2 LQKENI. The CDR3 has 16 amino acids. Sequencing input: PBMCs. This TCR derives from a woman in her 40s in good health and CMV-seropositive. The chain employs TRBV18 and TRBJ1-4; TRBD1 matches 10 bases. Here the CDR3 DNA reads TGTGCCAGCTCGGACGGACAGGGGGTTACGTATGAAAAACTGTTTTTT. Protein product: CASSDGQGVTYEKLFF.